Here is one T cell receptor beta chain with its context. The sample holds other DNA sequences that translate to the same CDR3. Sorted-subset replicate PCR reactions contained 150 to 200 ng DNA, corresponding to some 30,000 T cell genomes. The assay was immunoSEQ multiplex PCR, and TCRdb's table has in-frame clones only and misses some. The table has about 2.4 million clones, more than 85% seen once; the top ten hold about 0.39%. The sample belongs to a study of shared clonotypes between healthy human individuals. Study-wide context: The donor pool was made up of a couple of women and three men aged 18 to 49.

V lost 0 bases and J 1 base, leaving 7 bases between the germline ends. Germline CDR1 SGDLS, CDR2 YYNGEE. CDR3 size: 15 residues. Sequenced material: naive CD4+ T cells from PBMCs. Subset: CD45RA+ positively selected. The J gene is TRBJ2-2, the V gene TRBV9; weak D call: TRBD2 (5 bases). This TCR derives from a young man in good health. Some clones in this sample may be carry-over from other donors' samples. The CDR3 loop is CASSVEAGNTGELFF. The CDR3 DNA sequence: TGTGCCAGCAGCGTAGAGGCGGGGAACACCGGGGAGCTGTTTTTT. Filled out from reference TRBV9 and TRBJ2-2, the complete variable domain reads DSGVTQTPKHLITATGQRVTLRCSPRSGDLSVYWYQQSLDQGLQFLIQYYNGEERAKGNILERFSAQQFPDLHSELNLSSLELGDSALYFCASSVEAGNTGELFFGEGSRLTVL.